A single sample gave rise to the 4 T cell receptor beta chains below, sequenced in a study of blood T cell repertoires in COVID-19. Clones were sequenced by immunoSEQ multiplex PCR, and TCRdb holds only the in-frame ones, with some missing. The profile covers tens of thousands of clones, with 86% appearing a single time and about 18% taken by the ten largest. Sequenced material: peripheral blood. These receptors originate from a woman of 80 years or more with acute or convalescent COVID-19.

This chain joins TRBV7-2 and TRBJ2-1, with 7 bases matching TRBD1. With V trimmed by 3 bases and J by 0 bases, 5 bases remained unmatched. This CDR3 contains 16 residues. The germline V gene has CDR1 SGHTA and CDR2 FQGNSA. The CDR3 here is CASSFTTGISYNEQFF. The CDR3 DNA sequence: TGTGCCAGCAGCTTTACGACAGGGATCTCCTACAATGAGCAGTTCTTC.

The chain links TRBV5-1 to TRBJ1-1; 9 bases are shared with TRBD1. The CDR3 runs to 15 residues. Germline lookup yields CDR1 SGHRS and CDR2 YFSETQ. V trimming: 4 bases; J trimming: 6 bases; junction bases outside the gene matches: 10. The CDR3, as DNA: TGCGCCAGCAGCCCTACAGGGGGCGGAAAGGCTGAAGCTTTCTTT. Amino acid sequence: CASSPTGGGKAEAFF.

The chain is built from TRBV12-3 or TRBV12-4 and TRBJ1-1; D uncertain. Trimming shortened V by 7 bases and J by 1 base, and 7 bases separated the two germline ends. The CDR3 has 12 amino acids. The chain's CDR3 is CASNLGNTEAFF. For the CDR3, the DNA is TGTGCCAGCAATCTCGGGAACACTGAAGCTTTCTTT.

The chain is built from TRBV15 and TRBJ2-7, with 10 bases matching TRBD1. The CDR3 loop spans 16 amino acids. The ends lost 0 bases at V and 4 bases at J; junction bases unmatched: 6. Germline CDR1 is LNHNV and CDR2 is YYDKDF (reference sequence). The CDR3 DNA follows: TGTGCCACCAGCAGAGATTTACCGGGACAGGGGTACGAGCAGTACTTC. Amino acids: CATSRDLPGQGYEQYF.